What follows are 5 T cell receptor beta chains derived from one specimen sequenced in a study of shared clonotypes between healthy human individuals. The method was immunoSEQ multiplex PCR; TCRdb's version includes in-frame clones alone and lacks a portion of them. The sample holds a few million clones, roughly 92% seen once. Material for sequencing was naive CD4+ T cells sorted from blood. Subset here: CD45RA+ positively selected. Receptors originate from a man between 18 and 35 years old in good health.

This clone was seen only once. The V call is TRBV4-1, the J call TRBJ2-3; TRBD2 matches 15 bases. The ends lost 4 bases at V and 0 bases at J; junction bases unmatched: 8. The CDR3 consists of 19 residues. Germline loops: CDR1 MGHRA, CDR2 YSYEKL. CDR3 protein: CASSRQGTSGGFSTDTQYF. The CDR3 DNA follows: TGCGCCAGCAGCCGACAAGGGACTAGCGGGGGGTTTAGCACAGATACGCAGTATTTT.

This rearrangement joins TRBV10-3 to TRBJ2-1; D uncertain. CDR1 and CDR2 from the germline V gene are ENHRY and SYGVKD. This CDR3 contains 11 residues. The V gene lost 5 bases and the J gene lost 5 bases, with 4 bases spanning the gap. This CDR3 reads CAISINNEQFF. CDR3 coding DNA: TGTGCCATCAGTATCAACAATGAGCAGTTCTTC.

This clone was found once. The chain recombines TRBV5-1 with TRBJ2-1; 7 nucleotides align to TRBD2. This CDR3 is 14 amino acids long. The germline gives CDR1 SGHRS, CDR2 YFSETQ. Germline trimming cut 0 bases from V and 7 bases from J; bases unmatched to any gene: 4. The CDR3 is CASSLGGSKNEQFF. The CDR3, as DNA: TGCGCCAGCAGCTTGGGCGGGAGTAAAAATGAGCAGTTCTTC.

V is TRBV7-9 and J is TRBJ2-5; the D is unclear. Between the trimmed V and J ends, which lost 2 bases and 4 bases, there was a span of 11 bases. CDR1 is SEHNR and CDR2 is FQNEAQ in the germline V gene (reference sequence). The CDR3 spans 14 residues. The CDR3 DNA follows: TGTGCCAGCAGCTTATATCCCAGAGTAGAGACCCAGTACTTC. Protein sequence: CASSLYPRVETQYF.

This clone was observed a single time. This sequence joins TRBV7-9 and TRBJ1-2; D unclear. V shed 3 bases and J shed 4 bases, with 12 bases lying between them. Per the germline V gene, CDR1 is SEHNR and CDR2 is FQNEAQ (reference sequence). The CDR3 runs 14 residues. The CDR3 sequence: CASSLIEGSYGYTF. CDR3 DNA sequence: TGTGCCAGCAGCTTGATAGAAGGGTCCTATGGCTACACCTTC.